This T cell receptor (beta chain) was obtained from a study of T cell responses to AZD1222 COVID-19 vaccine. Germline loops: CDR1 MNHEY, CDR2 SVGAGI. The CDR3 contains 15 residues. Trimming stripped 5 bases from V and 6 bases from J, with 16 bases between. TCRdb's table, derived via immunoSEQ multiplex PCR, lists solely in-frame clones and lacks some. The data contain about 170,000 clones, approximately 93% of them singletons. Study-level findings and limits: White British donors predominated, females outnumbered males, and clonal diversity was possibly underestimated.

As concerns this clone: Its specificity is not known.

The source was peripheral blood, collected on day 0 of AZD1222 vaccination. The chain links TRBV6-5 to TRBJ1-4; no definite D call. This receptor was taken from an adult in good health. The CDR3 protein is CASSRGPVGDEKLFF. The CDR3 bases are TGTGCCAGCAGTCGAGGCCCGGTGGGTGATGAAAAACTGTTTTTT.